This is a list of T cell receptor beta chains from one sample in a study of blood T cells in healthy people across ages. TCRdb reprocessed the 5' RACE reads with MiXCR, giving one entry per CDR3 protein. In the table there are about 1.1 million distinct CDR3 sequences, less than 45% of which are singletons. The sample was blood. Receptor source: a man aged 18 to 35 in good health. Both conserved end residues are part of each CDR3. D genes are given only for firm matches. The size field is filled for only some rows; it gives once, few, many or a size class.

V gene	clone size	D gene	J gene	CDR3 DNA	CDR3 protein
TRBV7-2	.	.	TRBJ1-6	TGTGCCAGCAGCCTAGCCGGACAACAATATAATTCACCCCTCCACTTT	CASSLAGQQYNSPLHF
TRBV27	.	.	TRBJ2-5	TGTGCCAGCAGTTTACAGCGAGGGGAGACCCAGTACTTC	CASSLQRGETQYF
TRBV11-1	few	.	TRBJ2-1	TGTGCCAGCAGTCCTGCCTGGAATGAGCAGTTCTTC	CASSPAWNEQFF
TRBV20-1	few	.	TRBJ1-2	TGCAGTGCTAGGGACGACCGATACTATGGCTACACCTTC	CSARDDRYYGYTF
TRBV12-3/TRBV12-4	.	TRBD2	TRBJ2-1	TGTGCCAGCAGTATCAGCGGGGGGGCTAGAGATGAGCAGTTCTTC	CASSISGGARDEQFF
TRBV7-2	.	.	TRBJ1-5	TGTGCCAGCAGCGTCAACAGTGTTAGCAATCAGCCCCAGCATTTT	CASSVNSVSNQPQHF
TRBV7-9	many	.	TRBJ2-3	TGTGCCAGCAGCTTAGAAGATACGCAGTATTTT	CASSLEDTQYF
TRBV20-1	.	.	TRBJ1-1	TGCAGTGCTAGATATAGCACTGAAGCTTTCTTT	CSARYSTEAFF
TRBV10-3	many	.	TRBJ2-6	TGTGCCATCAGTGATGGCCCTGGGGCCAACGTCCTGACTTTC	CAISDGPGANVLTF
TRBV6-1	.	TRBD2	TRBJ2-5	TGTGCCAGCAGTGAAGATCTAGCGGGGGGGCAAGAGACCCAGTACTTC	CASSEDLAGGQETQYF
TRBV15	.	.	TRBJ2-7	TGTGCCACCAGCAGTTCGACAGTCTCTAGCGAGCAGTACTTC	CATSSSTVSSEQYF
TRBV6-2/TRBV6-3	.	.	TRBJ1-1	TGTGCCAGCACCGAGGCGGGGGGCACTGAAGCTTTCTTT	CASTEAGGTEAFF
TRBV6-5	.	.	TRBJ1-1	TGTGCCAGCAGTTCACAACGTACAAGCGGGGGGGTCCCTGAAGCTTTCTTT	CASSSQRTSGGVPEAFF
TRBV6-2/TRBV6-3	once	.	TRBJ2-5	TGTGCCAGCAGTTACCTCGGTTACAATGAGCAGTACTTC	CASSYLGYNEQYF
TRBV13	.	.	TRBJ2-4	TGTGCCAGCAGCTTAGGATCCTCCGGGGACATTCAGTACTTC	CASSLGSSGDIQYF
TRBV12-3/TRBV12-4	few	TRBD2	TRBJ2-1	TGTGCCAGCAGTCCCGGGACTAGGGTAGGCGAGCAGTTCTTC	CASSPGTRVGEQFF
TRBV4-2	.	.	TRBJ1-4	TGTGCCTGTCCTATAGCAACTAATGAAAAACTGTTTTTT	CACPIATNEKLFF
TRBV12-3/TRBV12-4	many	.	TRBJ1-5	TGTGCCAGCAGACAGAATAGCAATCAGCCCCAGCATTTT	CASRQNSNQPQHF
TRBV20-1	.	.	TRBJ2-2	TGCAGTGCTAGTTTAGTGAACACCGGGGAGCTGTTTTTT	CSASLVNTGELFF
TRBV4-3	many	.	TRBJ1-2	TGCGCCAGCAGCCAAGATTCCGGGGATGGCTACACCTTC	CASSQDSGDGYTF
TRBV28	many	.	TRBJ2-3	TGTGCCAGCAGCTCCGAGACCTCCACAGATACGCAGTATTTT	CASSSETSTDTQYF
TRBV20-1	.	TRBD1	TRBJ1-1	TGCAGTCCCCAGGGACAGTTGAACACTGAAGCTTTCTTT	CSPQGQLNTEAFF
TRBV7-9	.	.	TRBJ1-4	TGTGCCAGCAGCTTAGAGGTTCGGGGGGAAAAACTGTTTTTT	CASSLEVRGEKLFF
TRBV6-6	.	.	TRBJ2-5	TGTGCCAGCAGAGCGACTCAAGAGACCCAGTACTTC	CASRATQETQYF
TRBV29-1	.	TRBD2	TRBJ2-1	TGCAGCGGGACTAGCGGGGGACTTTCCTACAATGAGCAGTTCTTC	CSGTSGGLSYNEQFF
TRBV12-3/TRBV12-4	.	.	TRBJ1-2	TGTGCCAGCAGACCCGACGACGGACGGATTAACTATGGCTACACCTTC	CASRPDDGRINYGYTF